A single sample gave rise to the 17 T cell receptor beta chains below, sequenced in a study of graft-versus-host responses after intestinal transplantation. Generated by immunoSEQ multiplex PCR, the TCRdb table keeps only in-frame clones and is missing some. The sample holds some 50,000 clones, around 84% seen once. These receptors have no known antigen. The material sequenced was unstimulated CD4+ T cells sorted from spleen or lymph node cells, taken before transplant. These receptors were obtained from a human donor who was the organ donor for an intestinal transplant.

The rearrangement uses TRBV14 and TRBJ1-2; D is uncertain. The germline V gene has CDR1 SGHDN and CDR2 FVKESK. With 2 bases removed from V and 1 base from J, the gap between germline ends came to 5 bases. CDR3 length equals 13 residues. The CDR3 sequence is CASSQQVNYGYTF. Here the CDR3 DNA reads TGTGCCAGCAGCCAACAGGTTAACTATGGCTACACCTTC.

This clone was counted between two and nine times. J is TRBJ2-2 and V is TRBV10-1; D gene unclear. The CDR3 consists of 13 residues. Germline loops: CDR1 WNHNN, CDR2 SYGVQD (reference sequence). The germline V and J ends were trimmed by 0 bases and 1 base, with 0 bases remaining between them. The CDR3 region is CASSESNTGELFF. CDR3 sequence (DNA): TGCGCCAGCAGTGAGTCGAACACCGGGGAGCTGTTTTTT.

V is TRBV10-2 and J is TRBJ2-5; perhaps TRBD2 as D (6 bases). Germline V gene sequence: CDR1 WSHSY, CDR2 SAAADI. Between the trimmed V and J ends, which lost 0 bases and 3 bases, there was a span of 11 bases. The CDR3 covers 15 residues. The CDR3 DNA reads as TGCGCCAGCAGTGAGTCCATTTGGGGGGAAGAGACCCAGTACTTC. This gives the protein CASSESIWGEETQYF.

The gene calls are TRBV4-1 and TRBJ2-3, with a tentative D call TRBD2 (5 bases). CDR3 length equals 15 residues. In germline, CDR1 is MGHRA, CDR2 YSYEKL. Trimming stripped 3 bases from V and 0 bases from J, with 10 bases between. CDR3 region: CASSQVGMSTDTQYF. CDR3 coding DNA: TGCGCCAGCAGCCAGGTCGGGATGAGCACAGATACGCAGTATTTT.

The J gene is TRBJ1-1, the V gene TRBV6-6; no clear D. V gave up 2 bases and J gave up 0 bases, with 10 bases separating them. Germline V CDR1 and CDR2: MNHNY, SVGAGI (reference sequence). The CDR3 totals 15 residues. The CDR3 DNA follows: TGTGCCAGCAGTTACAGGGCGGCGCTGAACACTGAAGCTTTCTTT. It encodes CASSYRAALNTEAFF.

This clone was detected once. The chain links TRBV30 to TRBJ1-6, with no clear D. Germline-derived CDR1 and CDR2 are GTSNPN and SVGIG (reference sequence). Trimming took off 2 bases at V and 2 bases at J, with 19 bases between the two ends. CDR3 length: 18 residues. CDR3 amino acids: CAWSRDTILQAYNSPLHF. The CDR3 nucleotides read TGTGCCTGGAGTCGCGACACAATCCTACAAGCCTATAATTCACCCCTCCACTTT.

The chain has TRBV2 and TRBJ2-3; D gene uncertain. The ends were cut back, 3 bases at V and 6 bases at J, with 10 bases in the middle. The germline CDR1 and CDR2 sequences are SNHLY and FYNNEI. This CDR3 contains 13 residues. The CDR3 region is CASSEWVKDTQYF. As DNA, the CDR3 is TGTGCCAGCAGTGAGTGGGTCAAGGATACGCAGTATTTT.

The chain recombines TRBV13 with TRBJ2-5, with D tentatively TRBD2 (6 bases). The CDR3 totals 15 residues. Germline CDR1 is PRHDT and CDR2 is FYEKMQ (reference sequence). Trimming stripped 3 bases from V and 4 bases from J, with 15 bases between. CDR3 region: CASSLGTPFGETQYF. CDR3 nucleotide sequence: TGTGCCAGCAGCTTGGGGACTCCGTTTGGAGAGACCCAGTACTTC.

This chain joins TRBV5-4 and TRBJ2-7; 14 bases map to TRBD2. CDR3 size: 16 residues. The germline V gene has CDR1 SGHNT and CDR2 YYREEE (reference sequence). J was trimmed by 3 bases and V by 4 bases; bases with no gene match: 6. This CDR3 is CASSERLAGGYYEQYF. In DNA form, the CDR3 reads TGTGCCAGCAGCGAACGACTAGCGGGGGGGTACTACGAGCAGTACTTC.

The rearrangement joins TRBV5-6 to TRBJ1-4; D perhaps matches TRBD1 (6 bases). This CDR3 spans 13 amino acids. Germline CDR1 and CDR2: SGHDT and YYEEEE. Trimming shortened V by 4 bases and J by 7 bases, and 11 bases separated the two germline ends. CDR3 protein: CASSINRVEKLFF. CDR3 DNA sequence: TGTGCCAGCAGCATTAACAGGGTTGAAAAACTGTTTTTT.

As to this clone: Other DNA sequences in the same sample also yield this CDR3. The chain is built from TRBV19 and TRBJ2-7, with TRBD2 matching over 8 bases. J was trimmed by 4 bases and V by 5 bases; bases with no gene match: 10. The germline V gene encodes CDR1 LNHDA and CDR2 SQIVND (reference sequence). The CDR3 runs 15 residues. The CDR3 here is CASSGTSGSGYEQYF. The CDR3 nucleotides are TGTGCCAGTAGTGGGACCAGCGGGAGCGGATACGAGCAGTACTTC.

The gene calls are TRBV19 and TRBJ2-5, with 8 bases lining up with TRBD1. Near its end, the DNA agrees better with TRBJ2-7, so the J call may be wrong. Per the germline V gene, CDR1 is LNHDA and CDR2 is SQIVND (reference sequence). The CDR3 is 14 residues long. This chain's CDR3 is CASSKTGVTYEQYF. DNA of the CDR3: TGTGCCAGTAGCAAGACAGGGGTCACCTACGAGCAGTACTTC.

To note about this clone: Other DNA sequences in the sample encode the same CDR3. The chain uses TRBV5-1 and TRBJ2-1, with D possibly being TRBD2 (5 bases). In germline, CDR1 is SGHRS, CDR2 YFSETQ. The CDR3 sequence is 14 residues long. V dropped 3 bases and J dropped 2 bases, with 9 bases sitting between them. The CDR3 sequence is CASSSLGAYNEQFF. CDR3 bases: TGCGCCAGCAGCTCACTAGGAGCCTACAATGAGCAGTTCTTC.

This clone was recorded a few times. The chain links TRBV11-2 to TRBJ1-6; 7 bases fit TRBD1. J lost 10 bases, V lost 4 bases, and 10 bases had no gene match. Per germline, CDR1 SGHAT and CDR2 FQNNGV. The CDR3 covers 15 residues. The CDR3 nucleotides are TGTGCCAGCAGCTGGCAGGGGGGGGGAGGATCACCCCTCCACTTT. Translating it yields CASSWQGGGGSPLHF.

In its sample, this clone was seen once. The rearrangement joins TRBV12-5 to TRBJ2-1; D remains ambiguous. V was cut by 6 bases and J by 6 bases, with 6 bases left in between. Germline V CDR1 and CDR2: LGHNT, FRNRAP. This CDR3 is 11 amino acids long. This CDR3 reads CASGTTNEQFF. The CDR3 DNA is TGTGCTAGTGGCACAACCAATGAGCAGTTCTTC. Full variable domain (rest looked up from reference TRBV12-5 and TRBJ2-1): DARVTQTPRHKVTEMGQEVTMRCQPILGHNTVFWYRQTMMQGLELLAYFRNRAPLDDSGMPKDRFSAEMPDATLATLKIQPSEPRDSAVYFCASGTTNEQFFGPGTRLTVL.

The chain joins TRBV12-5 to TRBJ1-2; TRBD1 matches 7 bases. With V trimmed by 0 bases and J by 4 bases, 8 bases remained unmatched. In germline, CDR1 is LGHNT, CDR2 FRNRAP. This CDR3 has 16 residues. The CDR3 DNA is TGTGCTAGTGGTTTGGTAGGGGGCGCTTCCCTCTATGGCTACACCTTC. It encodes CASGLVGGASLYGYTF.

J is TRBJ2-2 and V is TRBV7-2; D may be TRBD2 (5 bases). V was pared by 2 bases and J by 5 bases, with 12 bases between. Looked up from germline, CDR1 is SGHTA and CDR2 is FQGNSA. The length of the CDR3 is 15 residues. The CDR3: CASSLYGVGTGELFF. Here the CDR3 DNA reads TGTGCCAGCAGCTTATACGGGGTAGGGACCGGGGAGCTGTTTTTT. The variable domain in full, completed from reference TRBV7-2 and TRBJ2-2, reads GAGVSQSPSNKVTEKGKDVELRCDPISGHTALYWYRQSLGQGLEFLIYFQGNSAPDKSGLPSDRFSAERTGGSVSTLTIQRTQQEDSAVYLCASSLYGVGTGELFFGEGSRLTVL.